This entry describes one T cell receptor beta chain. The antigen remains undetermined. Clones were sequenced by immunoSEQ multiplex PCR, and TCRdb holds only the in-frame ones, with some missing. The data contain fewer than 400,000 clones, roughly 70% of them singletons. This sample stems from a study of shared clonotypes between healthy human individuals. CDR1 is MDHEN, CDR2 SYDVKM, per germline. This CDR3 spans 15 amino acids. After removal of 10 bases from V and 3 bases from J, the junction contained 12 bases not matched to a gene. Study-wide findings and caveats: Sequencing of the sorted subsets was shown by rarefaction to be incomplete despite large depth.

This receptor was identified in a man younger than 45 in good health. Material: memory CD4+ T cells sorted from blood. Subset indicated: CD45RA-negative fraction. The J gene is TRBJ2-1, the V gene TRBV28; 7 bases line up with TRBD2. For the CDR3, the DNA is TGTGCCACCTCCCCTGCTGCGGGAGTCTACAATGAGCAGTTCTTC. The encoded protein is CATSPAAGVYNEQFF.